One sample yielded the 13 T cell receptor beta chains listed below, sequenced in a study of cytomegalovirus exposure and HLA in healthy donors. Amplification used 60 Vbeta primers and 13 Jbeta primers. Measured with immunoSEQ multiplex PCR; TCRdb has only the in-frame clones, and not every one. This table has about 150,000 clones, over 70% appearing once. Sequencing used PBMCs. The receptor source for this set is a woman aged 45 to 65 in good health and CMV-seropositive.

CDR3 bases: TGTGCCAGCAGCTTTTATAACAATGAGCAGTTCTTC. Its translation: CASSFYNNEQFF. The chain joins TRBV7-2 to TRBJ2-1; no reliable D call. This CDR3 is built from 12 residues. Trimming left V 3 bases short and J 5 bases short, with 5 bases between. Germline CDR1 reads SGHTA; CDR2 reads FQGNSA. Full variable domain (missing parts from reference TRBV7-2 and TRBJ2-1): GAGVSQSPSNKVTEKGKDVELRCDPISGHTALYWYRQSLGQGLEFLIYFQGNSAPDKSGLPSDRFSAERTGGSVSTLTIQRTQQEDSAVYLCASSFYNNEQFFGPGTRLTVL.

The chain combines TRBV5-1 with TRBJ2-3, with 12 nucleotides matching TRBD1. The germline V gene has CDR1 SGHRS and CDR2 YFSETQ. The CDR3 length is 15 residues. Losses at the gene ends were 4 bases for V and 5 bases for J; bases not matched to a gene: 5. CDR3: CASSPRDRGRDTQYF. DNA of the CDR3: TGCGCCAGCAGCCCACGGGACAGGGGGCGAGATACGCAGTATTTT.

This chain connects TRBV5-4 to TRBJ1-2; the D gene is possibly TRBD1 (5 bases). Germline values: CDR1 SGHNT, CDR2 YYREEE (reference sequence). The CDR3 length is 14 residues. V shed 4 bases and J shed 8 bases, with 18 bases lying between them. This chain's CDR3 is CASSRTGTGGGYTF. CDR3 coding DNA: TGTGCCAGCAGCCGTACCGGGACGGGAGGAGGCTACACCTTC.

The chain joins TRBV7-6 to TRBJ1-6; D is unclear. V lost 5 bases and J 7 bases, leaving 12 bases between the germline ends. This CDR3 is 14 amino acids long. Per the germline V gene, CDR1 is SGHVS and CDR2 is FNYEAQ. The CDR3 DNA follows: TGTGCCAGCAGCCCCGGGCCGGGAAATTCACCCCTCCACTTT. Residues: CASSPGPGNSPLHF.

This chain uses TRBV5-8 with TRBJ1-5; 8 bases map to TRBD1. The CDR3 consists of 15 residues. Germline V gene data show CDR1 as SGHTS and CDR2 as YDEGEE. V dropped 3 bases and J dropped 5; count of bases not matched to a gene: 7. The CDR3 sequence is CASSSGQGAYQPQHF. As DNA, the CDR3 is TGTGCCAGCAGCTCGGGCCAGGGGGCCTATCAGCCCCAGCATTTT.

This clone was detected only a few times. This chain connects TRBV9 to TRBJ2-2, with a weak D call TRBD1 (6 bases). With 2 bases removed from V and 6 bases from J, the gap between germline ends came to 14 bases. The CDR3 is 15 residues long. The germline V gene has CDR1 SGDLS and CDR2 YYNGEE. CDR3 sequence (DNA): TGTGCCAGCAGCGTTGGCCAGGGGATGCCCGGGGAGCTGTTTTTT. Residues: CASSVGQGMPGELFF.

This clone was observed a handful of times. This chain joins TRBV19 and TRBJ2-4; perhaps TRBD2 as D (6 bases). In germline, CDR1 is LNHDA, CDR2 SQIVND (reference sequence). The V end lost 5 bases, the J end lost 0 bases, and 11 bases lay between the germline ends. The CDR3 runs to 15 residues. CDR3 in amino acids: CASSPGVIAKNIQYF. CDR3 nucleotides: TGTGCCAGTAGTCCGGGGGTCATAGCCAAAAACATTCAGTACTTC.

The chain employs TRBV4-3 and TRBJ2-3; D is ambiguous. The ends were cut back, 5 bases at V and 2 bases at J, with 8 bases in the middle. The CDR3 covers 13 residues. Germline-derived CDR1 and CDR2 are LGHNA and YSLEER. The CDR3: CASSYGATDTQYF. In DNA, the CDR3 is TGCGCCAGCAGCTACGGAGCCACAGATACGCAGTATTTT.

The rearrangement links TRBV28 to TRBJ2-7; 8 bases are a match to TRBD1. The CDR3 runs 12 residues. Germline loops: CDR1 MDHEN, CDR2 SYDVKM. V trimming: 10 bases; J trimming: 5 bases; junction bases outside the gene matches: 7. The CDR3 DNA is TGTGCCACTGACAGGGGTTGGGACGAGCAGTACTTC. It encodes CATDRGWDEQYF.

CDR3 in DNA: TGTGCCAGTAGTAGAACCTCTGGGACATCCAGCTATCAGTTCTTC. Its protein product is CASSRTSGTSSYQFF. The rearrangement joins TRBV19 to TRBJ2-1; possibly TRBD1 for D (6 bases). The CDR3 covers 15 residues. CDR1 is LNHDA and CDR2 is SQIVND in the germline V gene (reference sequence). The V and J ends lost 4 bases and 13 bases respectively, with 23 bases between them.

The chain employs TRBV27 and TRBJ1-4; 12 bases line up with TRBD1. The CDR3 is 16 residues long. The V gene's germline CDR1 is MNHEY and CDR2 SMNVEV (reference sequence). V lost 4 bases, J lost 7 bases, and 7 bases stayed unmatched. CDR3 sequence (DNA): TGTGCCAGCAGTTCCGTACCGGGACAGGGGGCTGAAAAACTGTTTTTT. Protein sequence: CASSSVPGQGAEKLFF.

The table lists this clone with a count of one. The chain recombines TRBV27 with TRBJ2-1; the D gene is possibly TRBD2 (5 bases). The germline V and J ends were trimmed by 5 bases and 4 bases, with 21 bases remaining between them. The CDR3 runs 17 residues. CDR1 and CDR2 from the germline V gene are MNHEY and SMNVEV (reference sequence). DNA of the CDR3: TGTGCCAGCAGTCCCCCTTCACGGGTTGAGGGTTACAATGAGCAGTTCTTC. It translates to CASSPPSRVEGYNEQFF.

The chain recombines TRBV5-1 with TRBJ2-7, with a possible D match to TRBD1 (6 bases). This CDR3 region has 14 residues. V shed 4 bases and J shed 0 bases, with 11 bases lying between them. CDR1 and CDR2 (germline): SGHRS, YFSETQ. The CDR3 coding sequence is TGCGCCAGCAGCGTAACAGGGATCTCCTACGAGCAGTACTTC. As protein: CASSVTGISYEQYF.